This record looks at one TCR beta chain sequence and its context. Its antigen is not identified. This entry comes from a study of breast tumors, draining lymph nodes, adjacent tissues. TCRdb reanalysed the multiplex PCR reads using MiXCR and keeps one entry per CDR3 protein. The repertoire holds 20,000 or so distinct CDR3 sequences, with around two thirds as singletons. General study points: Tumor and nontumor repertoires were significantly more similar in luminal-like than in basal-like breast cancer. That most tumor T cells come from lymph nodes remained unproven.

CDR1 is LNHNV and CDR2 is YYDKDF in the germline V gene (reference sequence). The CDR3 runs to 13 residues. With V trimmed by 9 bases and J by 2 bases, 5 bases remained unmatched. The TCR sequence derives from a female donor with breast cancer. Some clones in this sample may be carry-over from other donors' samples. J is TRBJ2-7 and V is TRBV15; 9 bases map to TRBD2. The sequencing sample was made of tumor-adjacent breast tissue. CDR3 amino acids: CATSGSSTYEQYF. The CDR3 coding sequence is TGTGCCACTAGCGGGAGCAGCACCTACGAGCAGTACTTC. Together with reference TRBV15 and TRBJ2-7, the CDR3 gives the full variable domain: DAMVIQNPRYQVTQFGKPVTLSCSQTLNHNVMYWYQQKSSQAPKLLFHYYDKDFNNEADTPDNFQSRRPNTSFCFLDIRSPGLGDTAMYLCATSGSSTYEQYFGPGTRLTVT.